This T cell receptor (beta chain) is from a study of T cells in Graves' hyperthyroidism and ophthalmopathy. Study-level background: The blood sample was taken at first diagnosis, before treatment began. Study results and limitations: The majority of expanded thyroid clonotypes above 0.001 also appeared in blood.

Researchers amplified the TCR beta CDR3 regions from RNA transcripts. The primer set for the first-round RT-PCR of the TCR CDR3 was HTBI. Using its own MiXCR run on the multiplex PCR reads, TCRdb lists one record per CDR3 protein. The sample records a few hundred thousand distinct CDR3 sequences, roughly 16% being singletons. This clonotype was detected a few times. Its antigen is not identified. Roughly 9.1 ml of fresh peripheral blood supplied the PBMCs. The CDR3 runs 18 residues. CDR1 and CDR2 from the germline V gene are SGHTA and FQGNSA. Trimming left V 2 bases short and J 0 bases short, with 14 bases between.

This chain joins TRBV7-2 and TRBJ2-6; D is perhaps TRBD2 (5 bases). The sequencing input was blood. The sequence came from a woman aged 40 to 50 with Graves' ophthalmopathy. The DNA for the CDR3 is TGTGCCAGCAGCTTATCGGTGGCGGGCCCCTCTGGGGCCAACGTCCTGACTTTC. Its translation is CASSLSVAGPSGANVLTF.